This TCR beta chain was sequenced in a study of shared clonotypes between healthy human individuals (dated by TCRdb to the early 2020s). A note on the overall study: The cohort comprised a couple of women and a few men aged 18 to 49 years. Between about 0.9 and 10 billion PBMCs per donor were obtained by leukapheresis. Libraries were prepared and TCR repertoires were sequenced by different laboratories using diverse techniques, in order to increase sequencing depth and limit assay-specific biases. For each donor, CD4 naive and CD4 memory were each given three plates, CD8 naive was given two plates, and CD8 memory was given one plate. The study deeply sequenced blood TCR repertoires of five healthy adults to estimate repertoire size and the extent of clonotype sharing between individuals.

Findings and caveats that apply to the study as a whole: Compared with non-shared clonotypes, clonotypes shared by all four sorted-subset donors had higher generation probabilities. Rarefaction of sorted-subset datasets indicated incomplete sequencing despite the large sequencing depth. Across a handful of donors, roughly 5% of naive CD4, around 3.5% of naive CD8, about 2% of memory CD4, and over 0.35% of memory CD8 clonotypes were shared. Pairwise subsampling led to the expectation that sequencing depth would affect the degree of clonotype sharing among donors. Naive subsets generally had larger estimated clonotype richness than memory subsets did. Because the study included a small number of donors, the genetic and exposure-history diversity represented was limited. Sampling was restricted to blood, and TCR repertoires in tissue are likely to differ from TCR repertoires in blood.

Remarks on this clone: The antigen it recognizes is unknown. No clone much larger than this one lies a single base away; base qualities are absent.

The CDR3 goes from the cysteine to the phenylalanine over 15 residues. CDR3 DNA only is kept here, 45 bases in frame from base 1. Sequences ENHRY (CDR1) and SYGVKD (CDR2) are obtained from the germline V gene. V is pruned by 4 bases and J by 0 bases, leaving 1 base of the junction without a gene match. Using the deep immunoSEQ assay, TCR CDR3 regions were amplified from genomic DNA by multiplex PCR. Genomic DNA extracted from each cell subset was distributed evenly over all wells of several immunoSEQ 96-well plates, and each plate served as one replicate. For sorted subsets, approximately 200 ng of genomic DNA, equivalent to 30,000 or so T cell genomes, went into each replicate PCR. Purified libraries were quantified with a Qubit 3.0 fluorometer, sized on a Bioanalyzer 2100, and re-quantified with the KAPA Library Quantification kit. Every immunoSEQ 96-well plate was sequenced on a dedicated single-read 150-cycle Illumina NextSeq 550 flow cell. The paper's processing steps were these. The immunoSEQ output contained only junctional sequences without quality scores, so filtering could not match that applied to full-length reads. Sequences were annotated with PyIR, a Python wrapper for IgBLAST v1.9, using IMGT germline references to assign V/J genes and CDR3. Reads were removed for weak V/J assignments (E-value above 1e-6), missing CDR3, stop codons, out-of-frame junctions, or ambiguous translated residues. V3J clonotypes were defined as sequences sharing an identical inferred V gene, J gene, and CDR3 amino acid sequence. Percentage overlap between repertoires was computed as shared unique clonotypes divided by the size of the smaller repertoire. Repertoire richness was assessed with RTK rarefaction, the Chao1 estimator, and Recon v2.1 estimates of unobserved clonotypes. For all TCRbeta clonotypes obtained by the gDNA method from four donors, generation probabilities were computed with OLGA. Held by TCRdb, this immuneACCESS table contains in-frame sequences only and omits some clones. Under half of the omission traces to an unresolved V gene where checked; the cause of the rest is unknown. V and J calls and clone size are as listed in that table; D and trimming were resolved from the DNA. The table for this sample lists about 820,000 clones; about 91% of them were counted only once. The ten largest clones represent around 24% of the sample.

CD8 naive samples consisted of CD45RO-negative cells that were positively selected for CCR7, yielding a CD45RA+CCR7+ population without TemRA cells. Donors were healthy HIV-negative adults with no recently reported acute infections or vaccinations. Every donor was a Caucasian adult residing in Nashville, Tennessee, USA. Blood was obtained by leukapheresis, after which PBMCs were separated by Ficoll-Histopaque density gradient centrifugation and cryopreserved in liquid nitrogen vapor phase. Analytical flow cytometry was used to check the purity and quantity of every magnetically sorted T cell population. Each sorted fraction had its genomic DNA isolated and then quantified by UV absorbance on a Nanodrop 2000c.

Sequences were obtained from naive CD8+ T cells sorted from blood. This sample's cell subset or site label indicates: CD45RA+CCR7+. Recombination linked TRBV10-3 to TRBJ2-2, with 8 middle bases fitting TRBD2. The source of this sequence is a man aged 25-45 years in good health. The CDR3 in this case is CAISGSGANTGELFF. The nucleotide sequence is TGTGCCATCAGTGGTAGCGGGGCGAACACCGGGGAGCTGTTTTTT.